Included here is one TCR beta chain sequence, with context. Antigen specificity is unknown. The data originate from a study of shared clonotypes between healthy human individuals. Study observations and caveats: Non-shared clonotypes showed lower generation probabilities than clonotypes common to all four donors.

CDR3 length: 13 residues. Germline CDR1 is MNHNS and CDR2 is SASEGT. V lost 6 bases and J 3 bases, leaving 11 bases between the germline ends. The assay was immunoSEQ multiplex PCR, and TCRdb's table has in-frame clones only and misses some. The top ten clones hold around 0.4% of a sample with 2 million to 2.5 million clones, approximately 95% of them seen once. The source is a man aged 18 to 30 in good health. Some clones in this sample may be carry-over from other donors' samples. The sample comprised naive CD4+ T cells from PBMCs. Described subset: CD45RA+ positively selected. V gene TRBV6-1 combines with J gene TRBJ1-2, with D uncertain. The CDR3 here is CASSPGGYYGYTF. The CDR3 bases are TGTGCCAGCAGCCCTGGTGGGTACTATGGCTACACCTTC.